Listed here are 28 T cell receptor beta chains from one sample, sequenced in a study of glioma-infiltrating T cells. The iRepertoire nested amplicon-rescue multiplex PCR amplified TCR alpha and beta CDR3s from RNA. TCRdb recomputed calls from the multiplex PCR reads with MiXCR, one row per CDR3 protein. The table records about 110,000 distinct CDR3 sequences, less than 30% of them present only once. Specimen: glioma tissue, nonneoplastic brain tissue, or PBMCs (not recorded which). The source of these receptors is a human donor with low-grade glioma or glioblastoma, undergoing nonglioma brain surgery, or in good health (not recorded which).

This clonotype was observed at least ten times. V usage is TRBV4-1 and J usage is TRBJ2-7; TRBD2 might be the D (5 bases). Looked up from germline, CDR1 is MGHRA and CDR2 is YSYEKL. V gave up 4 bases and J gave up 3 bases, with 19 bases separating them. This CDR3 contains 16 residues. The CDR3 DNA is TGCGCCAGCAGCCTGAGGGTCCCCTTAGAGAACTACGAGCAGTACTTC. The encoded protein is CASSLRVPLENYEQYF.

This clonotype was detected many times. This chain joins TRBV7-9 and TRBJ2-5; 7 bases match TRBD1. Trimming took 1 base from V and 2 from J; bases not matched to a gene: 4. This CDR3 has 15 residues. Germline V gives CDR1 SEHNR, CDR2 FQNEAQ (reference sequence). CDR3 residues: CASSLGGQTQETQYF. Here the CDR3 DNA reads TGTGCCAGCAGCTTAGGGGGACAGACACAAGAGACCCAGTACTTC. Drawing the rest from reference TRBV7-9 and TRBJ2-5, the complete variable domain is DTGVSQNPRHKITKRGQNVTFRCDPISEHNRLYWYRQTLGQGPEFLTYFQNEAQLEKSRLLSDRFSAERPKGSFSTLEIQRTEQGDSAMYLCASSLGGQTQETQYFGPGTRLLVL.

The chain recombines TRBV10-3 with TRBJ2-7; D remains ambiguous. Trimming took off 4 bases at V and 9 bases at J, with 19 bases between the two ends. The V gene's germline CDR1 is ENHRY and CDR2 SYGVKD. This CDR3 is 14 amino acids long. The CDR3 spells CAISVWGKFGGQYF. CDR3 sequence (DNA): TGTGCCATCAGTGTCTGGGGAAAGTTTGGCGGGCAGTACTTC.

This clonotype was picked up many times. The chain recombines TRBV29-1 with TRBJ1-2; 9 nucleotides align to TRBD1. V lost 7 bases, J lost 6 bases, and 9 bases stayed unmatched. CDR1 is SQVTM and CDR2 is ANQGSEA in the germline V gene. This CDR3 region has 13 residues. The CDR3 DNA follows: TGCAGCGGGGGACAGGGAGCAGGAAATGGCTACACCTTC. It encodes CSGGQGAGNGYTF. Complete variable domain (other parts from reference TRBV29-1 and TRBJ1-2): SAVISQKPSRDICQRGTSLTIQCQVDSQVTMMFWYRQQPGQSLTLIATANQGSEATYESGFVIDKFPISRPNLTFSTLTVSNMSPEDSSIYLCSGGQGAGNGYTFGSGTRLTVV.

In its sample, this clonotype was seen many times. The chain combines TRBV7-2 with TRBJ1-5; D is ambiguous. Germline V gives CDR1 SGHTA, CDR2 FQGNSA. The V gene lost 2 bases and the J gene lost 3 bases, with 11 bases spanning the gap. This CDR3 is 15 amino acids long. The CDR3 DNA reads as TGTGCCAGCAGCTTATTGATGCAGTTCAATCAGCCCCAGCATTTT. It specifies CASSLLMQFNQPQHF.

The V call is TRBV6-1, the J call TRBJ2-7, with no clear D. V lost 6 bases and J lost 8, with 14 bases in between. CDR1 and CDR2 from the germline V gene are MNHNS and SASEGT. This CDR3 spans 12 amino acids. Here the CDR3 DNA reads TGTGCCAGCAGCCCACACCCTCCCCAGCAGTACTTC. Amino acid sequence: CASSPHPPQQYF.

Turning to this clonotype: This sequence may be a read error, since a much larger clone differs from it by one base. The rearrangement links TRBV12-3 or TRBV12-4 to TRBJ1-1; maybe TRBD1 (6 bases). The CDR3 has 14 amino acids. V lost 9 bases and J lost 0, with 14 bases in between. Written as DNA, the CDR3 is TGTGCCAGGTCATACTCAGGGGTGAACACTGAAGCTTTCTTT. The encoded protein is CARSYSGVNTEAFF.

This rearrangement joins TRBV6-1 to TRBJ2-3; D is possibly TRBD1 (6 bases). The ends were cut back, 10 bases at V and 9 bases at J, with 17 bases in the middle. This CDR3 is built from 12 residues. Germline V gives CDR1 MNHNS, CDR2 SASEGT. The CDR3 DNA reads TGTGCCACCATCTCCACCCAGGGGACGCAGTATTTT. This codes for CATISTQGTQYF.

This clonotype was observed a handful of times. The genes are TRBV5-1 and TRBJ2-2, with D perhaps matching TRBD2 (6 bases). Germline CDR1 and CDR2: SGHRS and YFSETQ. The CDR3 has 13 amino acids. The V gene lost 7 bases and the J gene lost 3 bases, with 10 bases spanning the gap. DNA of the CDR3: TGCGCCAGCGGTCCGGGGGACACCGGGGAGCTGTTTTTT. Protein: CASGPGDTGELFF.

With regard to this clonotype: A much bigger clone sits one base away, suggesting this may be a read error. The rearrangement joins TRBV7-8 to TRBJ1-1; 7 bases are a match to TRBD1. J was trimmed by 4 bases and V by 5 bases; bases with no gene match: 10. The germline gives CDR1 SGHVS, CDR2 FQNEAQ. The CDR3 extends over 15 amino acids. The CDR3, as DNA: TGTGCCAGCAGCGTACAGGGGATCTTGAGCACTGAAGCTTTCTTT. Translation gives CASSVQGILSTEAFF. The entire variable domain, with the rest obtained from reference TRBV7-8 and TRBJ1-1, is as follows: GAGVSQSPRYKVAKRGQDVALRCDPISGHVSLFWYQQALGQGPEFLTYFQNEAQLDKSGLPSDRFFAERPEGSVSTLKIQRTQQEDSAVYLCASSVQGILSTEAFFGQGTRLTVV.

This chain links TRBV5-5 with TRBJ1-1; D gene unclear. The CDR3 has 14 amino acids. Deletions cut 0 bases from V and 1 base from J, with 7 bases between. Germline V lookup: CDR1 SGHKS, CDR2 YYEKEE (reference sequence). CDR3: CASSLVLRNTEAFF. As DNA, the CDR3 is TGTGCCAGCAGCTTGGTCCTTAGGAACACTGAAGCTTTCTTT.

The table lists this clonotype with a few counts. The gene calls are TRBV12-3 or TRBV12-4 and TRBJ1-5, with TRBD1 matching over 10 bases. J gave up 2 bases and V 4 bases, and 14 bases lay outside the gene matches. The CDR3 has 19 amino acids. For the CDR3, the DNA is TGTGCCAGCAGTTCGCATTTGACAGGGGGCGAAATGGGCAATCAGCCCCAGCATTTT. Translated, it gives CASSSHLTGGEMGNQPQHF.

Turning to this clonotype: A much bigger clone sits one base away, suggesting this may be a read error. The genes are TRBV11-2 and TRBJ1-2; no firm D call. The CDR3 contains 14 residues. The germline V gene encodes CDR1 SGHAT and CDR2 FQNNGV. Trimming removed 4 bases from V and 5 bases from J, with 14 bases in between. CDR3 in DNA: TGTGCCAGCAGCTCCCAACCGATCGGGTATGGCTACACCTTC. Amino acids: CASSSQPIGYGYTF. Using reference TRBV11-2 and TRBJ1-2 for the parts outside the CDR3, the full variable domain is EAGVAQSPRYKIIEKRQSVAFWCNPISGHATLYWYQQILGQGPKLLIQFQNNGVVDDSQLPKDRFSAERLKGVDSTLKIQPAKLEDSAVYLCASSSQPIGYGYTFGSGTRLTVV.

On this clonotype itself: The CDR3 does not end in the conserved phenylalanine or tryptophan, so this is likely a read error. The chain links TRBV2 to TRBJ1-2, with D hard to call. The CDR3 consists of 12 residues. V was trimmed by 6 bases and J by 3 bases, leaving 8 bases between them. The germline V gene encodes CDR1 SNHLY and CDR2 FYNNEI. In nucleotides, the CDR3 is TGTGCCAGCAGGGAGGGCTACTATGGCTACACCTGC. It codes for CASREGYYGYTC.

This clonotype was counted a few times. The chain joins TRBV10-2 to TRBJ2-5; 8 nucleotides align to TRBD2. Germline CDR1 and CDR2: WSHSY and SAAADI. The CDR3 has 17 amino acids. With 7 bases clipped from V and 5 bases from J, the junction kept 18 bases outside the gene matches. CDR3 DNA sequence: TGCGCCAGCACCAAACGGGGGGGGGGCGTATCGAGGGAGACCCAGTACTTC. Protein sequence: CASTKRGGGVSRETQYF.

Remarks on this clonotype: A junction end diverges from the germline sequence, so it may reflect a read error. This chain links TRBV5-1 with TRBJ2-7; TRBD2 might be the D (10 bases). CDR3 size: 16 residues. Looked up from germline, CDR1 is SGHRS and CDR2 is YFSETQ. CDR3 bases: TGCGCCAGCAGAGCGGGAGGGACAGGGATCCCCTACAAGCAGTACTTC. It translates to CASRAGGTGIPYKQYF. The whole variable domain, filled in from reference TRBV5-1 and TRBJ2-7, reads KAGVTQTPRYLIKTRGQQVTLSCSPISGHRSVSWYQQTPGQGLQFLFEYFSETQRNKGNFPGRFSGRQFSNSRSEMNVSTLELGDSALYLCASRAGGTGIPYKQYFGPGTRLTVT.

This clonotype showed up many times. The V gene is TRBV6-2 or TRBV6-3, the J gene TRBJ2-3, with no clear D. The CDR3 runs 16 residues. Germline assignment: CDR1 MNHEY and CDR2 SVGEGT. Trimming stripped 0 bases from V and 0 bases from J, with 10 bases between. The CDR3 DNA follows: TGTGCCAGCAGTTACTCCAACTCGTTTAGCACAGATACGCAGTATTTT. This sequence encodes CASSYSNSFSTDTQYF.

This clonotype was picked up a small number of times. CDR3 protein: CASSREAGPYNEQFF. The CDR3 coding sequence is TGTGCCAGCAGTCGAGAGGCAGGGCCCTACAATGAGCAGTTCTTC. The chain links TRBV11-2 to TRBJ2-1; tentatively, D is TRBD1 (5 bases). This CDR3 is built from 15 residues. Germline V gene sequence: CDR1 SGHAT, CDR2 FQNNGV. Trimming took 6 bases from V and 2 from J, leaving 14 bases between them.

In this sample, this clonotype turned up a few times. The chain joins TRBV19 to TRBJ2-3, with 8 bases lining up with TRBD2. The length of the CDR3 is 14 residues. Germline CDR1 is LNHDA and CDR2 is SQIVND (reference sequence). The junction had 6 bases not matched to a gene; V was cut back by 5 bases and J by 5 bases. The chain's CDR3 is CASSPEREIDTQYF. CDR3 DNA sequence: TGTGCCAGTAGTCCCGAGCGGGAGATAGATACGCAGTATTTT. The full variable domain, its missing parts supplied by reference TRBV19 and TRBJ2-3, is DGGITQSPKYLFRKEGQNVTLSCEQNLNHDAMYWYRQDPGQGLRLIYYSQIVNDFQKGDIAEGYSVSREKKESFPLTVTSAQKNPTAFYLCASSPEREIDTQYFGPGTRLTVL.

This clonotype was recorded at least ten times. The rearrangement links TRBV20-1 to TRBJ1-2, with 7 bases fitting TRBD1. Germline loops: CDR1 DFQATT, CDR2 SNEGSKA (reference sequence). Unmatched junction bases numbered 14, after V lost 3 bases and J lost 1 base. The CDR3 has 17 amino acids. This chain's CDR3 is CSARLTGQTDFNYGYTF. DNA for the CDR3: TGCAGTGCTAGGCTAACGGGACAGACCGATTTTAACTATGGCTACACCTTC.

This clonotype was recorded at least ten times. The V call is TRBV28, the J call TRBJ2-3; TRBD2 aligns across 8 bases. The CDR3 has 13 residues. The trim removed 6 bases at V and 4 bases at J, leaving 3 bases unmatched. CDR1 is MDHEN, CDR2 SYDVKM, per germline. The CDR3 coding sequence is TGTGCCAGCAGGGGACTAGTTCCAGATACGCAGTATTTT. It is translated as CASRGLVPDTQYF.

This clonotype appeared many times. The chain employs TRBV29-1 and TRBJ2-4, with TRBD2 identical over 8 bases. The CDR3 has 14 amino acids. Germline CDR1 is SQVTM and CDR2 is ANQGSEA. Trimming removed 6 bases from V and 9 bases from J; junction bases left unmatched: 13. CDR3 in amino acids: CSVLPGLGGVIQYF. In DNA, the CDR3 is TGCAGCGTCCTACCGGGACTAGGGGGAGTCATTCAGTACTTC.

Many counts were recorded for this clonotype. V and J are TRBV2 and TRBJ1-2, with 9 bases matching TRBD1. The germline V gene has CDR1 SNHLY and CDR2 FYNNEI. The CDR3 covers 15 residues. The ends lost 6 bases at V and 4 bases at J; junction bases unmatched: 9. CDR3 amino acids: CASRQSRTGVYGYTF. The DNA of the CDR3 is TGTGCCAGCAGGCAGTCTAGGACAGGGGTCTATGGCTACACCTTC.

This clonotype has ten or more counts. The gene calls are TRBV15 and TRBJ2-3, with 9 bases that match TRBD2. The germline CDR1 and CDR2 sequences are LNHNV and YYDKDF (reference sequence). The CDR3 loop spans 16 amino acids. Trimming took 0 bases from V and 4 from J; bases not matched to a gene: 5. This CDR3 is CATSRDWAGGADTQYF. The DNA for the CDR3 is TGTGCCACCAGCAGAGATTGGGCGGGAGGGGCAGATACGCAGTATTTT.

This clonotype has at least ten counts. The chain is built from TRBV2 and TRBJ1-5, with D perhaps matching TRBD1 (5 bases). The V gene lost 7 bases and the J gene lost 5 bases, with 18 bases spanning the gap. CDR1 is SNHLY and CDR2 is FYNNEI in the germline V gene. CDR3 length: 15 amino acids. The CDR3 sequence is CASTGRVSTDQPQHF. CDR3 DNA sequence: TGTGCCAGCACCGGGCGGGTCTCGACAGATCAGCCCCAGCATTTT.

Comments on this clonotype: Possible read error: a much larger clone is one base away. This chain links TRBV5-1 with TRBJ1-1; 7 bases align to TRBD1. Per the germline V gene, CDR1 is SGHRS and CDR2 is YFSETQ. There are 15 residues in the CDR3. In nucleotides, the CDR3 is TGCGCCAGCAGCTCCATAAGGACAGGAGACACTGAAGCTTCCTTT. Its translation is CASSSIRTGDTEASF.

This clonotype occurred many times. The chain is built from TRBV15 and TRBJ2-5; 7 bases agree with TRBD1. CDR1 and CDR2 from the germline V gene are LNHNV and YYDKDF (reference sequence). J gave up 3 bases and V 2 bases, and 9 bases lay outside the gene matches. The CDR3 length is 16 residues. CDR3 coding DNA: TGTGCCACCAGCAGACGACAGGGCTCACGAAAAGAGACCCAGTACTTC. Its protein is CATSRRQGSRKETQYF.

This clonotype occurred many times. V gene TRBV7-2 combines with J gene TRBJ1-5, with D perhaps matching TRBD1 (6 bases). The germline V and J ends were trimmed by 5 bases and 3 bases, with 14 bases remaining between them. This CDR3 is 15 amino acids long. Per germline, CDR1 SGHTA and CDR2 FQGNSA. The CDR3 nucleotides read TGTGCCAGCAGCCCCCGAACAGGGACCAATCAGCCCCAGCATTTT. Translated, it gives CASSPRTGTNQPQHF.